This TCR beta chain was retrieved from a study of T-cell memory formation after mild COVID-19. TCRdb re-called the 5' RACE reads through MiXCR, storing one row per CDR3 protein. The sample has approximately 44,000 distinct CDR3 sequences, more than 7% seen once. The germline gives CDR1 SQVTM, CDR2 ANQGSEA. The CDR3 consists of 14 residues. The germline V and J ends were trimmed by 6 bases and 2 bases, with 16 bases remaining between them. Sample: PBMCs or a T cell subset sorted from them (not recorded which). The sequence derives from a young man who had mild COVID-19 (a few samples of this study predate the infection). Cell type and time point are not known. This chain links TRBV29-1 with TRBJ2-5; D assignment may be TRBD1 or TRBD2 (5 bases each). This CDR3 is CSVPLGGYQETQYF. The CDR3 nucleotides are TGCAGCGTCCCGCTTGGGGGTTATCAAGAGACCCAGTACTTC.